This TCR beta chain derives from a study of blood T cells in healthy people across ages. Overall study findings and caveats: While age rose, TCR beta diversity per million T cells dropped in a roughly linear way. Researchers report that TCR beta diversity correlated strongly with naive T cell percentage.

With respect to this clonotype: Its cognate antigen is unknown.

Looked up from germline, CDR1 is SNHLY and CDR2 is FYNNEI. J was trimmed by 5 bases and V by 6 bases; bases with no gene match: 10. The CDR3 has 16 amino acids. Sample-barcoded 5' priming and a J-beta primer mix drove a second PCR of about 6 to 12 cycles. TCRdb re-derived calls from the 5' RACE reads in MiXCR, one entry per CDR3 protein. The table shows 1.2 million to 1.5 million distinct CDR3 sequences, with around 55% occurring only once. The clonotype comes from a man aged 18 to 29 in good health. The chain uses TRBV2 and TRBJ2-1; 10 positions match TRBD1. The sample comprised blood. The CDR3 bases are TGTGCCAGCAGCGTACCTTTTGGGACAGGGGACAATGAGCAGTTCTTC. It is translated as CASSVPFGTGDNEQFF.